A single sample is the source of the 6 T cell receptor beta chains below, sequenced in a study of response to subunit inactivated influenza vaccine. TCRdb re-called the RT-PCR reads with MiXCR, one entry per CDR3 protein. In the table there are 530,000 or so distinct CDR3 sequences, 14% of which are singletons. Sequenced here: PBMCs from blood, sampled 11 to 12 days after vaccination. Source of these receptors: a man in his fifties or sixties who received an inactivated influenza vaccine.

This clonotype was picked up a small number of times. V is TRBV5-1 and J is TRBJ2-3; 10 bases align to TRBD2. V trimming: 2 bases; J trimming: 13 bases; junction bases outside the gene matches: 13. The CDR3 is 15 amino acids. The germline V gene has CDR1 SGHRS and CDR2 YFSETQ. The chain's CDR3 is CASSFSGTSDLEKYF. In DNA form, the CDR3 reads TGCGCCAGCAGCTTCTCAGGGACTAGCGATCTCGAGAAGTATTTT.

This clonotype was recorded once. The chain couples TRBV18 to TRBJ1-4; a possible D gene is TRBD1 (6 bases). This CDR3 comprises 17 residues. The V and J ends lost 3 bases and 2 bases respectively, with 16 bases between them. CDR1 is KGHSH, CDR2 LQKENI, per germline. CDR3 protein: CASSPRNFQGTNEKLFF. The CDR3, as DNA: TGTGCCAGCTCACCGCGGAATTTCCAGGGGACTAATGAAAAACTGTTTTTT.

In this sample, this clonotype turned up a few times. The rearrangement joins TRBV15 to TRBJ2-2, with unresolved D. The CDR3 is 13 residues long. The germline V gene encodes CDR1 LNHNV and CDR2 YYDKDF (reference sequence). Trimming stripped 0 bases from V and 12 bases from J, with 11 bases between. The chain's CDR3 is CATSRDWWRKLFF. The CDR3 region has the DNA TGTGCCACCAGCAGAGATTGGTGGCGCAAGCTGTTTTTT.

The chain links TRBV7-6 to TRBJ2-2; D ambiguous. Trimming left V 5 bases short and J 2 bases short, with 9 bases between. Germline CDR1 reads SGHVS; CDR2 reads FNYEAQ. This CDR3 is built from 14 residues. The CDR3 reads CASSPQVNTGELFF. CDR3 in DNA: TGTGCCAGCAGCCCCCAGGTTAACACCGGGGAGCTGTTTTTT.

The chain carries TRBV4-2 and TRBJ2-5, with TRBD2 as a possible D gene (6 bases). There are 13 residues in the CDR3. CDR1 and CDR2 (germline): LGHNA, YNFKEQ. V was cut by 2 bases and J by 4 bases, with 8 bases left in between. The CDR3 sequence: CASSQRRAETQYF. For the CDR3, the DNA is TGTGCCAGCAGCCAAAGGAGGGCAGAGACCCAGTACTTC.

In its sample, this clonotype was seen a few times. V gene TRBV12-3 or TRBV12-4 combines with J gene TRBJ1-6, with D uncertain. Trimming stripped 6 bases from V and 10 bases from J, with 10 bases between. This CDR3 is built from 12 residues. CDR3 DNA sequence: TGTGCCAGCAGCTTGACTGAATCACCCCTCCACTTT. Translating gives CASSLTESPLHF.